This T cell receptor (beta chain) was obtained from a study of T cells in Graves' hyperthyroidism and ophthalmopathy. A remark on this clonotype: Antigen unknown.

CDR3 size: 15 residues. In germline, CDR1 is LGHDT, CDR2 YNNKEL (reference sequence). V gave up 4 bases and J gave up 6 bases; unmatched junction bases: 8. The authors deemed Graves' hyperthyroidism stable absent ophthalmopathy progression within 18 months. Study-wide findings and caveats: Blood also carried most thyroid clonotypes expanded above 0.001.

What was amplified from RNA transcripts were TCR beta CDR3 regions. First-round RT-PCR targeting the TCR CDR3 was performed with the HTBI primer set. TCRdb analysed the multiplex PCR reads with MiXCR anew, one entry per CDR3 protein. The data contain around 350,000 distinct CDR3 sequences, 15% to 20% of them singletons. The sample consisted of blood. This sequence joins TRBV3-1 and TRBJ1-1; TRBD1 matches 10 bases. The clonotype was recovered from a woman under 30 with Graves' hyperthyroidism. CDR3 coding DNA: TGTGCCAGCAGCCTCCGGACAGGGGGAAGGCCTGAAGCTTTCTTT. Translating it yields CASSLRTGGRPEAFF.